This TCR beta chain was retrieved from a study of shared clonotypes between healthy human individuals. Study-wide background: Donor composition was a couple of women and three men, aged 18 to 49. Notes on the study in general: Few donors limited the genetic and exposure-history diversity represented.

CDR1 and CDR2 (germline): SEHNR, FQNEAQ (reference sequence). V was pared by 6 bases and J by 9 bases, with 15 bases of the junction left unmatched. This CDR3 spans 16 amino acids. The count of this clone is one. No antigen is known for it. Assay used: immunoSEQ multiplex PCR; TCRdb lists only in-frame clones, some missing. Counted here are approximately 500,000 clones, about four fifths occurring once; the ten biggest clones make up approximately 13%. Some 84 million PBMCs supplied genomic DNA for unsorted samples. This TCR was recovered from a woman aged 40 to 50 in good health. Some clones in this sample may be carry-over from other donors' samples. Sequencing was performed on PBMCs. The rearrangement joins TRBV7-9 to TRBJ2-2; 8 nucleotides match TRBD2. CDR3 in DNA: TGTGCCAGCAGATTTAGGCCCGGGAGGGCTAACAGGGAGCTGTTTTTT. The encoded protein is CASRFRPGRANRELFF.